One sample yielded the 23 T cell receptor beta chains listed below, sequenced in a study of neurological immune-mediated disorders. TCRdb reprocessed the 5' RACE reads via MiXCR and lists one record per CDR3 protein. The sample carries 55,000 to 70,000 distinct CDR3 sequences, about 10% recorded once. Sequencing was carried out using PBMCs. The receptors shown here come from a man in his fifties or sixties in good health.

This chain joins TRBV5-1 and TRBJ2-6; no definite D call. Looked up from germline, CDR1 is SGHRS and CDR2 is YFSETQ. The CDR3 covers 15 residues. V lost 3 bases to trimming and J lost 0 bases, with 7 bases between them. CDR3: CASSSGNSGANVLTF. CDR3 coding DNA: TGCGCCAGCAGCTCCGGCAACTCTGGGGCCAACGTCCTGACTTTC.

This rearrangement joins TRBV5-5 to TRBJ1-1; no firm D call. V lost 3 bases and J 4 bases, leaving 13 bases between the germline ends. Germline CDR1 SGHKS, CDR2 YYEKEE (reference sequence). The CDR3 length is 14 residues. The DNA of the CDR3 is TGTGCCAGCAGCTCGAATCCGGGTGTCACTGAAGCTTTCTTT. Its translation: CASSSNPGVTEAFF.

This clonotype has at least ten counts. The chain joins TRBV20-1 to TRBJ1-5, with 9 bases that match TRBD1. Germline-derived CDR1 and CDR2 are DFQATT and SNEGSKA (reference sequence). The J segment lost 3 bases and the V segment lost 5 bases, leaving 8 bases of the junction unmatched. This CDR3 has 15 amino acids. Here the CDR3 DNA reads TGCAGTGCTGAAAGCACAGGGGGCCCCAATCAGCCCCAGCATTTT. Translating gives CSAESTGGPNQPQHF.

V gene TRBV27 combines with J gene TRBJ2-3, with D perhaps given as TRBD1 or TRBD2 (6 bases each). Germline-derived CDR1 and CDR2 are MNHEY and SMNVEV (reference sequence). CDR3 length: 15 residues. V was trimmed by 6 bases and J by 4 bases, leaving 17 bases between them. The DNA for the CDR3 is TGTGCCAGCAGCTCGACGGGGGCCCTCCCAGATACGCAGTATTTT. Translating gives CASSSTGALPDTQYF.

Comment on this clonotype: This clone may be a read error of a much larger clone one base away. The chain is built from TRBV5-1 and TRBJ2-5; D tentatively fits TRBD1 or TRBD2 (6 bases each). Trimming took off 7 bases at V and 3 bases at J, with 19 bases between the two ends. Germline-derived CDR1 and CDR2 are SGHRS and YFSETQ. This CDR3 has 15 residues. The CDR3 loop is CASEEGGYWEETQYF. DNA for the CDR3: TGCGCCAGCGAAGAGGGGGGCTATTGGGAAGAGACCCAGTACTTC.

This clonotype was detected many times. This chain links TRBV5-1 with TRBJ2-7, with 10 bases lining up with TRBD1. Trimming removed 2 bases from V and 6 bases from J; junction bases left unmatched: 14. The germline V gene has CDR1 SGHRS and CDR2 YFSETQ. This CDR3 region has 17 residues. This CDR3 is CASSFAVPGQGKGEQYF. CDR3 nucleotide sequence: TGCGCCAGCAGCTTCGCGGTACCGGGACAGGGGAAAGGCGAGCAGTACTTC.

This clonotype was seen only once. This chain connects TRBV18 to TRBJ2-1; unclear D gene. Germline V lookup: CDR1 KGHSH, CDR2 LQKENI. This CDR3 comprises 11 residues. V was shortened by 6 bases and J by 6 bases, with 6 bases between the two germline ends. CDR3 sequence reads: CASSELNEQFF. CDR3 nucleotides: TGTGCCAGCTCGGAGCTCAATGAGCAGTTCTTC.

Concerning this clonotype: A junction boundary mismatches the germline segment, possibly from a read error. The CDR3 protein is CACSFIGGVEQYF. The CDR3 coding sequence is TGTGCCTGCAGCTTTATCGGGGGCGTCGAGCAGTACTTC. This sequence joins TRBV5-5 and TRBJ2-7; tentatively, D is TRBD1 or TRBD2 (6 bases each). Germline-derived CDR1 and CDR2 are SGHKS and YYEKEE (reference sequence). The CDR3 length is 13 residues. Looking up the rest from reference TRBV5-5 and TRBJ2-7 gives the full variable domain: DAGVTQSPTHLIKTRGQQVTLRCSPISGHKSVSWYQQVLGQGPQFIFQYYEKEERGRGNFPDRFSARQFPNYSSELNVNALLLGDSALYLCACSFIGGVEQYFGPGTRLTVT.

This clonotype was seen many times. The V call is TRBV5-4, the J call TRBJ2-1, with 14 nucleotides matching TRBD2. Germline CDR1 reads SGHNT; CDR2 reads YYREEE (reference sequence). The CDR3 is made up of 15 amino acids. J lost 8 bases, V lost 0 bases, and 1 base had no gene match. The DNA for the CDR3 is TGTGCCAGCAGCTTGGCGACTAGCGGGGGGGATGAGCAGTTCTTC. Amino acid sequence: CASSLATSGGDEQFF.

In its sample, this clonotype was seen many times. The gene calls are TRBV6-2 or TRBV6-3 and TRBJ2-6, with TRBD1 identical over 8 bases. Per germline, CDR1 MNHEY and CDR2 SVGEGT. With V trimmed by 6 bases and J by 2 bases, 9 bases remained unmatched. This CDR3 spans 17 amino acids. CDR3 region: CASRSGGAPPGANVLTF. In nucleotides, the CDR3 is TGTGCCAGCAGATCAGGGGGCGCTCCCCCTGGGGCCAACGTCCTGACTTTC.

This clonotype has ten or more counts. The CDR3 protein is CASSLERARGLEGYTF. In nucleotides, the CDR3 is TGTGCCAGCAGCTTAGAACGCGCCAGGGGCCTGGAGGGCTACACCTTC. V usage is TRBV7-9 and J usage is TRBJ1-2; tentative D call: TRBD1 (6 bases). The ends were cut back, 1 base at V and 8 bases at J, with 20 bases in the middle. Germline-derived CDR1 and CDR2 are SEHNR and FQNEAQ (reference sequence). The CDR3 consists of 16 residues. The whole variable domain, remainder taken from reference TRBV7-9 and TRBJ1-2, is DTGVSQNPRHKITKRGQNVTFRCDPISEHNRLYWYRQTLGQGPEFLTYFQNEAQLEKSRLLSDRFSAERPKGSFSTLEIQRTEQGDSAMYLCASSLERARGLEGYTFGSGTRLTVV.

In its sample, this clonotype was seen many times. J is TRBJ2-2 and V is TRBV6-5; no clear D gene. Deletions cut 3 bases from V and 2 bases from J, with 1 base between. CDR1 and CDR2 (germline): MNHEY, SVGAGI. This CDR3 spans 12 amino acids. This chain's CDR3 is CASSYNTGELFF. The CDR3 DNA follows: TGTGCCAGCAGTTATAACACCGGGGAGCTGTTTTTT.

Details on this clonotype: One junction end disagrees with the germline gene, perhaps due to a read error. The CDR3 loop reads CSSSLDRSYEQYF. CDR3 sequence (DNA): TGTTCCAGCAGCTTGGACAGGTCCTACGAGCAGTACTTC. The chain uses TRBV7-2 and TRBJ2-7, with TRBD1 matching 7 bases. There are 13 residues in the CDR3. Per germline, CDR1 SGHTA and CDR2 FQGNSA.

In its sample, this clonotype was seen many times. This chain joins TRBV10-3 and TRBJ2-5, with TRBD1 identical over 7 bases. The V and J ends lost 3 bases and 9 bases, in that order; junction bases with no gene match: 7. This CDR3 spans 13 amino acids. Germline CDR1 is ENHRY and CDR2 is SYGVKD. Here the CDR3 reads CAISDRDRDAQYF. For the CDR3, the DNA is TGTGCCATCAGTGACAGGGACAGAGATGCCCAGTACTTC.

This clonotype has a count of ten or more. The chain joins TRBV7-8 to TRBJ2-6; D is perhaps TRBD1 (6 bases). Germline V gene lookup returns CDR1 SGHVS and CDR2 FQNEAQ. This CDR3 is 16 amino acids long. V gave up 0 bases and J gave up 0 bases, with 6 bases separating them. CDR3 protein: CASSLATGSGANVLTF. As DNA, the CDR3 is TGTGCCAGCAGCTTAGCGACAGGCTCTGGGGCCAACGTCCTGACTTTC.

This clonotype was detected many times. The V call is TRBV7-9, the J call TRBJ2-7; 9 nucleotides line up with TRBD1. This CDR3 contains 14 residues. Germline assignment: CDR1 SEHNR and CDR2 FQNEAQ (reference sequence). V shed 3 bases, J shed 6 bases, and the junction held 6 bases outside the gene matches. The CDR3 bases are TGTGCCAGCAGCTTGGGACAGGGCAGTTCCGAGCAGTACTTC. Translated, it gives CASSLGQGSSEQYF.

This clonotype was recorded at least ten times. The V gene is TRBV27, the J gene TRBJ2-1; 10 nucleotides line up with TRBD2. Germline V gene sequence: CDR1 MNHEY, CDR2 SMNVEV (reference sequence). V lost 8 bases to trimming and J lost 9 bases; unmatched junction nucleotides: 10. CDR3 size: 14 residues. The CDR3: CASRTSGVLGEQFF. The CDR3 nucleotides are TGTGCCAGCCGAACTAGCGGGGTACTGGGTGAGCAGTTCTTC.

This clonotype was picked up many times. The chain has TRBV7-9 and TRBJ1-3; D remains unclear. The V gene's germline CDR1 is SEHNR and CDR2 FQNEAQ (reference sequence). Trimming took off 5 bases at V and 0 bases at J, with 11 bases between the two ends. This CDR3 has 15 amino acids. DNA for the CDR3: TGTGCCAGCAGCCCTTCGGTAAACTCTGGAAACACCATATATTTT. It is translated as CASSPSVNSGNTIYF.

This clonotype was counted at least ten times. The CDR3 DNA reads TGCGCCAGCAGCGCTGCGGGACAGCTGCGGGAGCAGTACTTC. Encoded protein: CASSAAGQLREQYF. The rearrangement uses TRBV5-1 and TRBJ2-7; a weak D match, TRBD1 (7 bases). The germline gives CDR1 SGHRS, CDR2 YFSETQ. The V end was cut by 4 bases, the J end by 7 bases, with 18 bases between. This CDR3 spans 14 amino acids. The whole variable domain, filled in from reference TRBV5-1 and TRBJ2-7, reads KAGVTQTPRYLIKTRGQQVTLSCSPISGHRSVSWYQQTPGQGLQFLFEYFSETQRNKGNFPGRFSGRQFSNSRSEMNVSTLELGDSALYLCASSAAGQLREQYFGPGTRLTVT.

This clonotype was seen more than once but under ten times. Here the CDR3 DNA reads TGTGCCAGCAGCCCCCGTGTGCGGGACATGGGGAATGAGCAGTTCTTC. Protein: CASSPRVRDMGNEQFF. V gene TRBV9 combines with J gene TRBJ2-1, with D possibly called TRBD1 or TRBD2 (6 bases each). This CDR3 has 16 residues. Germline lookup yields CDR1 SGDLS and CDR2 YYNGEE. The germline V and J ends were trimmed by 4 bases and 7 bases, with 21 bases remaining between them.

This clonotype was counted ten times or more. This chain connects TRBV12-3 or TRBV12-4 to TRBJ1-1; D ambiguous. Trimming took off 7 bases at V and 2 bases at J, with 8 bases between the two ends. The CDR3 contains 12 residues. Here the CDR3 DNA reads TGTGCCAGCACCGACTTCAACACTGAAGCTTTCTTT. This codes for CASTDFNTEAFF.

This clonotype was detected many times. The chain combines TRBV9 with TRBJ2-7; 10 positions agree with TRBD1. Germline V gene data show CDR1 as SGDLS and CDR2 as YYNGEE. V dropped 4 bases and J dropped 5; count of bases not matched to a gene: 9. There are 15 residues in the CDR3. CDR3: CASSPRGQGSNEQYF. The CDR3 nucleotides are TGTGCCAGCAGCCCCCGGGGACAGGGGAGCAACGAGCAGTACTTC.

There are a few counts of this clonotype. This chain uses TRBV20-1 with TRBJ1-2, with 7 bases aligning to TRBD1. V dropped 5 bases and J dropped 4; count of bases not matched to a gene: 7. CDR3 length equals 13 residues. Germline assignment: CDR1 DFQATT and CDR2 SNEGSKA (reference sequence). The DNA for the CDR3 is TGCAGTGCTTACCAGGGACAGATCTATGGCTACACCTTC. Residues: CSAYQGQIYGYTF.